One and the same sample provided the 10 T cell receptor beta chains below, sequenced in a study of CD8 T cells in Susac syndrome. Random hexamers were used to reverse transcribe roughly 0.45 to 1 ug of RNA. TCRdb re-derived calls from the immunoSEQ multiplex PCR reads in MiXCR, one entry per CDR3 protein. Of about 180,000 distinct CDR3 sequences listed, over 85% are singletons. The sequenced sample was CD4+ T cells from PBMCs. Receptors originate from a human donor with multiple sclerosis.

The CDR3 DNA is TGTGCCTCCTCCCGCAGGGAGACGAACACCGGGGAGCTGTTTTTT. It codes for CASSRRETNTGELFF. This rearrangement joins TRBV30 to TRBJ2-2; D assignment may be TRBD1 or TRBD2 (5 bases each). Trimming left V 7 bases short and J 0 bases short, with 15 bases between. CDR1 is GTSNPN, CDR2 SVGIG, per germline (reference sequence). This CDR3 is 15 amino acids long.

This chain connects TRBV9 to TRBJ2-4; D is ambiguous. In germline, CDR1 is SGDLS, CDR2 YYNGEE. V lost 4 bases and J 3 bases, leaving 8 bases between the germline ends. The CDR3 covers 13 residues. The DNA of the CDR3 is TGTGCCAGCAGCACGGACCACAAAAACATTCAGTACTTC. Amino acids: CASSTDHKNIQYF.

The chain recombines TRBV3-1 with TRBJ1-2; no clear D. Trimming left V 0 bases short and J 4 bases short, with 9 bases between. CDR3 length: 14 amino acids. CDR1 is LGHDT, CDR2 YNNKEL, per germline (reference sequence). The CDR3 DNA reads as TGTGCCAGCAGCCAAGATGTACACGTCTATGGCTACACCTTC. It specifies CASSQDVHVYGYTF.

The genes are TRBV10-3 and TRBJ2-1; D is possibly TRBD1 (5 bases). Germline values: CDR1 ENHRY, CDR2 SYGVKD. The CDR3 runs to 13 residues. V dropped 5 bases and J dropped 5 bases, with 10 bases sitting between them. CDR3 loop: CAISLDNDNEQFF. Here the CDR3 DNA reads TGTGCCATCAGTTTGGACAACGACAATGAGCAGTTCTTC.

The chain uses TRBV7-3 and TRBJ2-2; 9 bases are a match to TRBD2. J was trimmed by 5 bases and V by 1 base; bases with no gene match: 5. The V gene's germline CDR1 is SGHTA and CDR2 FQGTGA. The CDR3 is 16 amino acids. CDR3 loop: CASSLNSGSRTGELFF. CDR3 coding DNA: TGTGCCAGCAGCTTAAATAGCGGGAGTAGAACCGGGGAGCTGTTTTTT.

The genes are TRBV12-3 or TRBV12-4 and TRBJ2-7, with TRBD1 matching 8 bases. This CDR3 spans 11 amino acids. Losses at the gene ends were 4 bases for V and 13 bases for J; bases not matched to a gene: 6. The CDR3 bases are TGTGCCAGCAGTTCCGGACAGGGACGTTACTTC. Residues: CASSSGQGRYF.

V gene TRBV15 combines with J gene TRBJ2-1, with TRBD1 matching 10 bases. The CDR3 is 17 amino acids. V lost 1 base, J lost 4 bases, and 7 bases stayed unmatched. Germline CDR1 reads LNHNV; CDR2 reads YYDKDF (reference sequence). The CDR3 sequence: CATSRGYRDRGYNEQFF. The CDR3 coding sequence is TGTGCCACCAGCAGAGGGTACCGGGACAGGGGTTACAATGAGCAGTTCTTC.

The chain recombines TRBV6-2 or TRBV6-3 with TRBJ2-1; 7 positions agree with TRBD1. Germline V gene data show CDR1 as MNHEY and CDR2 as SVGEGT. Losses at the gene ends were 5 bases for V and 5 bases for J; bases not matched to a gene: 21. The CDR3 spans 19 residues. The CDR3 coding sequence is TGTGCCAGCAGTACCGGGTGGGACAGAGGGTCCAGAGGCAACAATGAGCAGTTCTTC. This codes for CASSTGWDRGSRGNNEQFF.

The chain links TRBV20-1 to TRBJ1-3; D might be TRBD1 (6 bases). CDR3 length equals 16 residues. Trimming left V 1 base short and J 3 bases short, with 16 bases between. CDR1 DFQATT and CDR2 SNEGSKA come from the germline V gene (reference sequence). CDR3 nucleotides: TGCAGTGCTAGAGGGGGGACACGAGTCGGTGGAAACACCATATATTTT. Translation gives CSARGGTRVGGNTIYF.

CDR3 residues: CASSLDQGVYEQYF. For the CDR3, the DNA is TGTGCCAGCAGCTTGGACCAGGGGGTCTACGAGCAGTACTTC. The chain links TRBV5-4 to TRBJ2-7, with 7 positions matching TRBD1. V shed 0 bases and J 3 bases; nucleotides not matched to a gene: 3. The CDR3 has 14 residues. The V gene's germline CDR1 is SGHNT and CDR2 YYREEE (reference sequence).